Only a few counts were recorded for the clone carrying this T cell receptor (beta chain). Its antigen is not known. This entry belongs to a study of T cell repertoires in cytomegalovirus infection. Study-level background: Shared public TCR beta signatures pointed to both CMV infection and a matching HLA type.

Study outcomes and limitations: Dominating the ex vivo response were HLA-C-restricted CMV-specific TCR beta clonotypes. Of the TCR beta families, the public ones yielded a cumulative frequency that identified carriers of CMV plus the relevant HLA.

The ends were cut back, 0 bases at V and 2 bases at J, with 19 bases in the middle. Germline V gene data show CDR1 as MGHRA and CDR2 as YSYEKL. The CDR3 is 19 residues long. Each CDR3 protein gets one entry after TCRdb re-called the reads with MiXCR. The sample shows about 530,000 distinct CDR3 sequences, around 27% of them seen only once. The TCR comes from a human donor in good health (CMV status not recorded). Some clones in this sample may be carry-over from other donors' samples. This chain uses TRBV4-1 with TRBJ1-4; a possible D gene is TRBD1 (5 bases). The sample consisted of PBMCs. This CDR3 is CASSQDLETPWGTNEKLFF. DNA for the CDR3: TGCGCCAGCAGCCAAGATCTTGAGACTCCCTGGGGGACTAATGAAAAACTGTTTTTT.